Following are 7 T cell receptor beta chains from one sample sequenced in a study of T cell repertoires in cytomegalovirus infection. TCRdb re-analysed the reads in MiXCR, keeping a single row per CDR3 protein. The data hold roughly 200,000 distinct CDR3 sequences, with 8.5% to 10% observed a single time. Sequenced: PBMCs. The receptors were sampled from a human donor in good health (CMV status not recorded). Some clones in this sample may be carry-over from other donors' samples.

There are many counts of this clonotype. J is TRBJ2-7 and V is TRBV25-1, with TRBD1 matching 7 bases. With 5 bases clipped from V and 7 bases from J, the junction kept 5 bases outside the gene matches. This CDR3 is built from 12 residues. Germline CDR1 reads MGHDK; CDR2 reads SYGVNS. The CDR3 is CASSYARGEQYF. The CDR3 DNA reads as TGTGCCAGCAGTTACGCCAGGGGGGAGCAGTACTTC.

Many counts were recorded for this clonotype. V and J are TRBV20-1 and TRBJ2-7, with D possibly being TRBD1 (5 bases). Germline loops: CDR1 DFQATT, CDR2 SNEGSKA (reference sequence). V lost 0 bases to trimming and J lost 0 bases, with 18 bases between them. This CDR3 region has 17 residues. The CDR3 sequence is CSARDGWGASNSYEQYF. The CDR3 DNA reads TGCAGTGCTAGAGACGGCTGGGGCGCGTCAAACTCCTACGAGCAGTACTTC.

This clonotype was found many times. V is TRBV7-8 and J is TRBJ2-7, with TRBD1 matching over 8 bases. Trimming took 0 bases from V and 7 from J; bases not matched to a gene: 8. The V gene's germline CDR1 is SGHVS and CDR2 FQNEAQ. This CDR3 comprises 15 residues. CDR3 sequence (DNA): TGTGCCAGCAGCTTAGCCCTGGACAGGGCGGAGGAGCAGTACTTC. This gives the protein CASSLALDRAEEQYF.

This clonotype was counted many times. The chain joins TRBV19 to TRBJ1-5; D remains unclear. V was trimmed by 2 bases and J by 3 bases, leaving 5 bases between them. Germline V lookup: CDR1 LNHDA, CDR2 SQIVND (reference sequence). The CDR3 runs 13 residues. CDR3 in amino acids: CASSISFNQPQHF. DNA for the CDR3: TGTGCCAGTAGTATATCATTCAATCAGCCCCAGCATTTT.

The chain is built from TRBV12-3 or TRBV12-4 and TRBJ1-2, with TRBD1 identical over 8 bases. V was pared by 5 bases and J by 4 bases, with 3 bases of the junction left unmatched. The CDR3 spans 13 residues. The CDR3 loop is CASSIGTGYGYTF. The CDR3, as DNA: TGTGCCAGCAGTATTGGGACAGGCTATGGCTACACCTTC.

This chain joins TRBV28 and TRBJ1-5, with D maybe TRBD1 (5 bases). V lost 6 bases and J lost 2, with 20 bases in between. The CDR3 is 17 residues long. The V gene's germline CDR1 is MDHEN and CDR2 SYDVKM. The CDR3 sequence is CASSITQGLMGNQPQHF. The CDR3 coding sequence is TGTGCCAGCAGCATTACTCAGGGACTGATGGGCAATCAGCCCCAGCATTTT.

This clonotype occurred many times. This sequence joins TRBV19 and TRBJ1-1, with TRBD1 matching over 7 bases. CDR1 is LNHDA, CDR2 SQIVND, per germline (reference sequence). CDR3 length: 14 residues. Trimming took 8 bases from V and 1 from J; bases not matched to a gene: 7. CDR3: CASVTGASNTEAFF. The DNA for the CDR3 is TGTGCCAGTGTAACAGGGGCCTCGAACACTGAAGCTTTCTTT. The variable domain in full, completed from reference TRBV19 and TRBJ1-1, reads DGGITQSPKYLFRKEGQNVTLSCEQNLNHDAMYWYRQDPGQGLRLIYYSQIVNDFQKGDIAEGYSVSREKKESFPLTVTSAQKNPTAFYLCASVTGASNTEAFFGQGTRLTVV.